This TCR beta chain was identified during a study of cytomegalovirus exposure and HLA in healthy donors. Whole-study context: One earlier analysis, a look at around 180 million T cells, found almost 120 million unique TCR beta sequences. Regarding the study as a whole: Immune exposure information comprised only CMV serostatus. In all likelihood, a cluster of highly shared sequence variants was a sequencing artifact. Cytomegalovirus association was assigned to approximately 180 TCR beta chains.

This clone was observed a handful of times. Its antigen is as yet unknown. Germline V CDR1 and CDR2: MNHNS, SASEGT. The CDR3 totals 14 residues. V gave up 7 bases and J gave up 5 bases, with 17 bases separating them. Researchers ran the PCR with 60 Vbeta and 13 Jbeta primers. Libraries were prepared by immunoSEQ multiplex PCR; TCRdb keeps only in-frame clonotypes and omits some of them. The repertoire holds 85,000 to 100,000 clones, with 65% to 80% as singletons. The clonotype was recovered from a man aged 40-49 years in good health and CMV-seropositive. Sequencing input: PBMCs. V and J are TRBV6-1 and TRBJ2-5, with a tentative D call TRBD1 (5 bases). The DNA of the CDR3 is TGTGCCAGCATAGGACATTTTTTCGGGGAGACCCAGTACTTC. It is translated as CASIGHFFGETQYF.